The sequence of this T cell receptor beta chain was determined in a study of blood T cell repertoires in COVID-19. Measured with immunoSEQ multiplex PCR; TCRdb has only the in-frame clones, and not every one. Counted here are 360,000 or so clones, around nine tenths occurring once; the ten biggest clones make up about 3.9%. This CDR3 region has 13 residues. Deletions cut 6 bases from V and 5 bases from J, with 13 bases between. The sample consisted of peripheral blood. The clonotype originates from a woman aged 60 to 75 with COVID-19, enrolled during active disease. This rearrangement joins TRBV12-3 or TRBV12-4 to TRBJ1-1; TRBD1 might be the D (6 bases). The CDR3 is CASRKQGRTEAFF. The CDR3 nucleotides read TGTGCCAGCAGGAAGCAGGGGCGGACTGAAGCTTTCTTT.